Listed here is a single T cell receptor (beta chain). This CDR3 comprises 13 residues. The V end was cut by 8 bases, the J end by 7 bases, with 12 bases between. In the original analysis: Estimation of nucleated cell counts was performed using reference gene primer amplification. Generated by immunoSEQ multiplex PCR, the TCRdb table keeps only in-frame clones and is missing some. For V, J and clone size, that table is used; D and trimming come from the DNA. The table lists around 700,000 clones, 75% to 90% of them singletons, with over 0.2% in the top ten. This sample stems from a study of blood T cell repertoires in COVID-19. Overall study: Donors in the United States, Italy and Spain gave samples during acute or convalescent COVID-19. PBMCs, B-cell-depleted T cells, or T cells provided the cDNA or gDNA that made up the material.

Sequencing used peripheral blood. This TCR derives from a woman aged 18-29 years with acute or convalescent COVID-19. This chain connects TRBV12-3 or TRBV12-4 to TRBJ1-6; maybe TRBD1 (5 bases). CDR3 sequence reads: CASSRQTNSPLHF. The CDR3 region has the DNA TGTGCCAGCTCCCGACAGACGAATTCACCCCTCCACTTT.